This record covers a single T cell receptor beta chain. The CDR3 spans 14 residues. Germline V gives CDR1 MNHEY, CDR2 SMNVEV (reference sequence). V was trimmed by 1 base and J by 6 bases, leaving 13 bases between them. Sequencing was performed with immunoSEQ multiplex PCR; in TCRdb, only in-frame clones are kept and a portion is missing. The profile shows hundreds of thousands of clones, 92% of them singletons. The sample belongs to a study of shared clonotypes between healthy human individuals. CD45RO-negative CD8 cells positively selected for CCR7 made up the naive population, which excluded terminally differentiated effector memory CD45RA+ cells.

This TCR came from a man aged 25-40 years in good health. The source material was naive CD8+ T cells sorted from blood. The V and J genes are TRBV27 and TRBJ2-7; D ambiguous. The CDR3 sequence: CASSLLAGTVEQYF. The CDR3, as DNA: TGTGCCAGCAGTTTATTAGCAGGAACCGTCGAGCAGTACTTC.